A single sample gave rise to the 11 T cell receptor beta chains below, sequenced in a study of cytomegalovirus exposure and HLA in healthy donors. 13 Jbeta primers and 60 Vbeta primers were used for the PCR. TCRdb's table, derived via immunoSEQ multiplex PCR, lists solely in-frame clones and lacks some. The sample consists of roughly 98,000 clones, around 80% of them appearing once. The specimen was PBMCs. All receptors come from a man aged 40-49 years in good health and CMV-seronegative.

This clone is medium-sized by share. The gene calls are TRBV2 and TRBJ1-5, with 9 bases fitting TRBD1. The length of the CDR3 is 15 residues. V shed 7 bases and J 6 bases; nucleotides not matched to a gene: 10. Germline CDR1 SNHLY, CDR2 FYNNEI. Here the CDR3 DNA reads TGTGCCAGCAAACTAGGGACAGGGAAGGGTCAGCCCCAGCATTTT. Translated: CASKLGTGKGQPQHF.

J is TRBJ1-3 and V is TRBV14; 7 positions agree with TRBD1. In germline, CDR1 is SGHDN, CDR2 FVKESK. This CDR3 region has 15 residues. The V gene end was trimmed by 4 bases and the J gene end by 0 bases; junction bases not matched to a gene: 3. The CDR3 nucleotides read TGTGCCAGCAGCCGCGGGGACAGCTCTGGAAACACCATATATTTT. Its translation is CASSRGDSSGNTIYF. The entire variable domain, with the rest obtained from reference TRBV14 and TRBJ1-3, is as follows: EAGVTQFPSHSVIEKGQTVTLRCDPISGHDNLYWYRRVMGKEIKFLLHFVKESKQDESGMPNNRFLAERTGGTYSTLKVQPAELEDSGVYFCASSRGDSSGNTIYFGEGSWLTVV.

This chain links TRBV9 with TRBJ2-1; 14 bases line up with TRBD2. Germline CDR1 is SGDLS and CDR2 is YYNGEE. J lost 9 bases, V lost 5 bases, and 7 bases had no gene match. The CDR3 consists of 15 residues. CDR3 sequence reads: CASSPTSGGAGEQFF. For the CDR3, the DNA is TGTGCCAGCAGTCCGACTAGCGGGGGGGCCGGTGAGCAGTTCTTC.

This clone was seen a single time. V usage is TRBV18 and J usage is TRBJ2-5; a weak D match, TRBD1 (6 bases). This CDR3 spans 16 amino acids. Germline loops: CDR1 KGHSH, CDR2 LQKENI. The ends were cut back, 5 bases at V and 5 bases at J, with 21 bases in the middle. The CDR3 sequence is CASSKLRDIRDETQYF. Written as DNA, the CDR3 is TGTGCCAGCTCAAAACTCCGGGACATCAGAGACGAGACCCAGTACTTC.

This chain links TRBV19 with TRBJ1-1, with D possibly TRBD1 on 6 matching bases. The V gene lost 3 bases and the J gene lost 4 bases, with 18 bases spanning the gap. Germline V lookup: CDR1 LNHDA, CDR2 SQIVND (reference sequence). This CDR3 region has 16 residues. CDR3 amino acids: CASSMSTGSRVTEAFF. CDR3 bases: TGTGCCAGTAGTATGAGTACAGGGAGTCGGGTCACTGAAGCTTTCTTT.

V is TRBV4-1 and J is TRBJ2-7; weak D call: TRBD1 (6 bases). The V gene's germline CDR1 is MGHRA and CDR2 YSYEKL. Trimming removed 5 bases from V and 6 bases from J, with 11 bases in between. The length of the CDR3 is 12 residues. This CDR3 is CASSYRDGEQYF. CDR3 DNA sequence: TGCGCCAGCAGCTACAGGGATGGCGAGCAGTACTTC.

This sequence joins TRBV6-1 and TRBJ1-3; D remains ambiguous. V was clipped by 5 bases and J by 2 bases, with 10 bases between them. Germline V gene data show CDR1 as MNHNS and CDR2 as SASEGT. The CDR3 covers 14 residues. In DNA, the CDR3 is TGTGCCAGCAGTTTGGCAGATACTGGAAACACCATATATTTT. It is translated as CASSLADTGNTIYF.

This clone appeared a single time. This chain uses TRBV2 with TRBJ1-4; TRBD1 might be the D (6 bases). Germline CDR1 reads SNHLY; CDR2 reads FYNNEI. V was shortened by 2 bases and J by 10 bases, with 17 bases between the two germline ends. This CDR3 has 15 residues. CDR3 in amino acids: CASSENVELQGKLFF. CDR3 DNA: TGTGCCAGCAGTGAAAATGTCGAGCTACAGGGAAAACTGTTTTTT.

This chain's CDR3 is CASSPGGGSSGANVLTF. As DNA, the CDR3 is TGTGCCAGCTCACCCGGGGGTGGCAGCTCTGGGGCCAACGTCCTGACTTTC. The rearrangement links TRBV18 to TRBJ2-6; a possible D gene is TRBD2 (6 bases). Germline CDR1 is KGHSH and CDR2 is LQKENI. This CDR3 has 17 residues. V gave up 3 bases and J gave up 0 bases, with 12 bases separating them.

V usage is TRBV27 and J usage is TRBJ1-2, with 9 nucleotides matching TRBD1. CDR3 size: 17 residues. From germline, CDR1 is MNHEY and CDR2 SMNVEV (reference sequence). V shed 4 bases and J 7 bases; nucleotides not matched to a gene: 16. CDR3 DNA sequence: TGTGCCAGCAGTTCGCTAGCCTCAATACAGGGGGCGCGTGGCTACACCTTC. Amino acid sequence: CASSSLASIQGARGYTF.

The rearrangement uses TRBV9 and TRBJ2-3; a weak D match, TRBD1 (5 bases). CDR1 and CDR2 from the germline V gene are SGDLS and YYNGEE. V gave up 0 bases and J gave up 2 bases, with 16 bases separating them. This CDR3 comprises 17 residues. CDR3 region: CASSVAPQGSFTDTQYF. In nucleotides, the CDR3 is TGTGCCAGCAGCGTAGCCCCTCAGGGTTCTTTCACAGATACGCAGTATTTT.